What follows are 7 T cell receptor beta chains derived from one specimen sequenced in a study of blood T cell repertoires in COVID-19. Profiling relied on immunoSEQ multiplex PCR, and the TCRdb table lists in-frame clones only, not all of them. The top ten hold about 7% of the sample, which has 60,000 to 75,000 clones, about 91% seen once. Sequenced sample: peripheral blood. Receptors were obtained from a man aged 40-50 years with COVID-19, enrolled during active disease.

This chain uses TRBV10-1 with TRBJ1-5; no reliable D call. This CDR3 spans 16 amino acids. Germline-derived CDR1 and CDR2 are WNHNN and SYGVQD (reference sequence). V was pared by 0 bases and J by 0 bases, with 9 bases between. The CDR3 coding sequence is TGCGCCAGCAGTGAGTCAAGACGGAGTAGCAATCAGCCCCAGCATTTT. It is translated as CASSESRRSSNQPQHF.

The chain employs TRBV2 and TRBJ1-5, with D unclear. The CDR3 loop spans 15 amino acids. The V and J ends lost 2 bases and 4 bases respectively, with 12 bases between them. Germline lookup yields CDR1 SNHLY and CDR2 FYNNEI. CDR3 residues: CASSEYGEANQPQHF. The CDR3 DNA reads TGTGCCAGCAGTGAATACGGTGAGGCGAATCAGCCCCAGCATTTT.

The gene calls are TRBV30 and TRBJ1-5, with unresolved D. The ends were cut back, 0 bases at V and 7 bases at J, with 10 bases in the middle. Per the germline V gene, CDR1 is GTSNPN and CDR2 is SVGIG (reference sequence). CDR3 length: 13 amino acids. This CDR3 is CAWSVRGEQPQHF. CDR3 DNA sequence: TGTGCCTGGAGTGTTCGGGGAGAGCAGCCCCAGCATTTT. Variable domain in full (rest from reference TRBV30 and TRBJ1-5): SQTIHQWPATLVQPVGSPLSLECTVEGTSNPNLYWYRQAAGRGLQLLFYSVGIGQISSEVPQNLSASRPQDRQFILSSKKLLLSDSGFYLCAWSVRGEQPQHFGDGTRLSIL.

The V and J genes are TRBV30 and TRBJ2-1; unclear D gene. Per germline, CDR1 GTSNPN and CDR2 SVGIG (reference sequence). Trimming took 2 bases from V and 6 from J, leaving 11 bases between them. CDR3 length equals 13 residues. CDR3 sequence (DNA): TGTGCCTGGAGTTTGGCGGCGGCCAATGAGCAGTTCTTC. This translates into CAWSLAAANEQFF.

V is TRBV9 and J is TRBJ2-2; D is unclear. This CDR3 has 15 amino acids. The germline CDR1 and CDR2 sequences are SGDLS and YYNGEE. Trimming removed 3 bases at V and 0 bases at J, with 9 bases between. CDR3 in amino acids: CASSESGTNTGELFF. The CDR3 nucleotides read TGTGCCAGCAGCGAGTCAGGAACGAACACCGGGGAGCTGTTTTTT. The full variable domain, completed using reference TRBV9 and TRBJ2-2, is DSGVTQTPKHLITATGQRVTLRCSPRSGDLSVYWYQQSLDQGLQFLIQYYNGEERAKGNILERFSAQQFPDLHSELNLSSLELGDSALYFCASSESGTNTGELFFGEGSRLTVL.

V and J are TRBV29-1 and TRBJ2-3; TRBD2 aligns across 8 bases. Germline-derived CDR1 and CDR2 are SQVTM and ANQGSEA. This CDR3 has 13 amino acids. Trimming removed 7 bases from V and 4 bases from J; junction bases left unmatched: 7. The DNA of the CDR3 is TGCAGCGCCCGGGGGGGCGTCGCAGATACGCAGTATTTT. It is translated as CSARGGVADTQYF.

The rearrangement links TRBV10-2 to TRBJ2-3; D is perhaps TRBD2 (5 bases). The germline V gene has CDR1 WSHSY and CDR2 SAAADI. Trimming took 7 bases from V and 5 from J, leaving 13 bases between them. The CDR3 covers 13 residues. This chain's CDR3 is CASTSWVVDTQYF. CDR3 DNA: TGCGCCAGCACTAGCTGGGTGGTAGATACGCAGTATTTT.